This T cell receptor beta chain was sequenced for a study of shared clonotypes between healthy human individuals. The germline CDR1 and CDR2 sequences are MGHRA and YSYEKL. The CDR3 runs to 14 residues. Genomic DNA, for the unsorted samples, came from tens of millions of PBMCs. Worth noting for this clone: What it recognizes is unknown. One base away lies a much larger clone, so this may be a sequencing read error. This specimen includes other DNA sequences encoding the same CDR3.

General study findings and limits: Blood alone was sampled, and tissue repertoires likely differ.

Ten immunoSEQ deep assay plates served to sequence unsorted PBMC DNA. TCRdb's table, derived via immunoSEQ multiplex PCR, lists solely in-frame clones and lacks some. The table lists a few hundred thousand clones, roughly 79% of them singletons. Sequenced material: PBMCs. This sequence originates from a woman between 40 and 50 years old in good health. Some clones in this sample may be carry-over from other donors' samples. The chain links TRBV4-1 to TRBJ2-7; TRBD2 agrees at 11 bases. The CDR3 coding sequence is TGCGCTAGCAGCCGCGGGACTAGCGGTTACGAGCAGTACTTC. This codes for CASSRGTSGYEQYF.